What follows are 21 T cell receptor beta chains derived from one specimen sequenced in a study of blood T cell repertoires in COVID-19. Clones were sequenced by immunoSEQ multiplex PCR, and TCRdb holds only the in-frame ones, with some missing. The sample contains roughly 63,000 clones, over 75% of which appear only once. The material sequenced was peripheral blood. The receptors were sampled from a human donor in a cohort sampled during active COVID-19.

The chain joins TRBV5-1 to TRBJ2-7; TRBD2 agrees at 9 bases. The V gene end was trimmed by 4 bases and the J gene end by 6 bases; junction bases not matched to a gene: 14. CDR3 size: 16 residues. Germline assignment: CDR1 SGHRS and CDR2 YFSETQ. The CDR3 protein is CASSQASRLAEGEQYF. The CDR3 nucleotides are TGCGCCAGCAGCCAGGCGTCGAGACTAGCGGAAGGCGAGCAGTACTTC.

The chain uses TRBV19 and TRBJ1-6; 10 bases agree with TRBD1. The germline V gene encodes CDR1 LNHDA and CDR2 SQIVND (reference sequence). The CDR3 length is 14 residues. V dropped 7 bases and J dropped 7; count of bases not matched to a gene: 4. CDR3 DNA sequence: TGTGCCAGTAAGATGGGACAGGGGAATTCACCCCTCCACTTT. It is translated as CASKMGQGNSPLHF.

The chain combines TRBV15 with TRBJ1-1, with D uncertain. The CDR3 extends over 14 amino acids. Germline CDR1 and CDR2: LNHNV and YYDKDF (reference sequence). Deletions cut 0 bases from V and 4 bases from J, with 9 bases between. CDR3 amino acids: CATSREIWATEAFF. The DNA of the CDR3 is TGTGCCACCAGCAGAGAGATATGGGCCACTGAAGCTTTCTTT.

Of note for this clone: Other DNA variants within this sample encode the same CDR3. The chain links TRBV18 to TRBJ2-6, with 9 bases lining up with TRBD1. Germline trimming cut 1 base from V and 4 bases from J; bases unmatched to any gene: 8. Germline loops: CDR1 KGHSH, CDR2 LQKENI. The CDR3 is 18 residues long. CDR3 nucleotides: TGTGCCAGCTCACCACGGACAGGGGCCTTGTCGGGGGCCAACGTCCTGACTTTC. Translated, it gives CASSPRTGALSGANVLTF.

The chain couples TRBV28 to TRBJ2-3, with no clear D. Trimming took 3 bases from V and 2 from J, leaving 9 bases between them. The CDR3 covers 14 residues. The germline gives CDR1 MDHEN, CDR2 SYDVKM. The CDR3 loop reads CASSFLQITDTQYF. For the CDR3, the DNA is TGTGCCAGCAGTTTTTTACAGATCACAGATACGCAGTATTTT.

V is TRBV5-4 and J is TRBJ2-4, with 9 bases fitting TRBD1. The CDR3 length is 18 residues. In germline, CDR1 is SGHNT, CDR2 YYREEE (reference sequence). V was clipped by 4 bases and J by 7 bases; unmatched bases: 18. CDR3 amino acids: CASSPGTGTGTARNIQYF. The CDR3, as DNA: TGTGCCAGCAGCCCCGGGACAGGGACGGGCACCGCCCGGAACATTCAGTACTTC.

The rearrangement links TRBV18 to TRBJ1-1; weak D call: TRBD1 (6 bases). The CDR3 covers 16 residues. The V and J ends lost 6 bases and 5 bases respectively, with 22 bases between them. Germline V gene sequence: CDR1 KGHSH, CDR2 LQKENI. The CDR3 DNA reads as TGTGCCAGCTCGGGCGGACAGCGCTTCTTAGGGACTGAAGCTTTCTTT. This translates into CASSGGQRFLGTEAFF. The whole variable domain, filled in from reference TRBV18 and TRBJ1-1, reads NAGVMQNPRHLVRRRGQEARLRCSPMKGHSHVYWYRQLPEEGLKFMVYLQKENIIDESGMPKERFSAEFPKEGPSILRIQQVVRGDSAAYFCASSGGQRFLGTEAFFGQGTRLTVV.

CDR3 region: CSVRYNEQFF. In DNA form, the CDR3 reads TGCAGCGTCCGTTACAATGAGCAGTTCTTC. The genes are TRBV29-1 and TRBJ2-1, with no clear D. The V gene's germline CDR1 is SQVTM and CDR2 ANQGSEA. The CDR3 has 10 residues. Trimming cost V 6 bases and J 4 bases, with 4 bases left between them.

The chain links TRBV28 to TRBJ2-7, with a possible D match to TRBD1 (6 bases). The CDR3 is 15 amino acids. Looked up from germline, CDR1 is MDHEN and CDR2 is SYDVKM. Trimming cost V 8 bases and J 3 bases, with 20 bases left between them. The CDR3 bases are TGTGCCAGCTACACCCGCAGGGGATTGCTCTACGAGCAGTACTTC. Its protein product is CASYTRRGLLYEQYF.

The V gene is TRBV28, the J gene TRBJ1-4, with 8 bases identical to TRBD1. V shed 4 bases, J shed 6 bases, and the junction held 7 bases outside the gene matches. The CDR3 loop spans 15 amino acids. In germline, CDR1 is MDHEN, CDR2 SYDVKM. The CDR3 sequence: CASSSTGVGHEKLFF. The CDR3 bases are TGTGCCAGCAGTTCGACAGGGGTCGGGCATGAAAAACTGTTTTTT.

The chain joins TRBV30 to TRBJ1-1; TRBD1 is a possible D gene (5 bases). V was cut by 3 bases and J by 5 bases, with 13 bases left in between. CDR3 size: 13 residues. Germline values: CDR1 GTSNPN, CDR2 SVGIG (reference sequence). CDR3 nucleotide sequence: TGTGCCTGGAGCTTCTCGGGGGGAACTGAAGCTTTCTTT. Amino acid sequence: CAWSFSGGTEAFF.

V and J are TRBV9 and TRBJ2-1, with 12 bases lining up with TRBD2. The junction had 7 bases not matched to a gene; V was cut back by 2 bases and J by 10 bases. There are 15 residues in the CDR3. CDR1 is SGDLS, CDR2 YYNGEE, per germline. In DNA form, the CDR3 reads TGTGCCAGCAGCGTCCTAGCGGGAGGGCCAGGGGAGCAGTTCTTC. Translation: CASSVLAGGPGEQFF.

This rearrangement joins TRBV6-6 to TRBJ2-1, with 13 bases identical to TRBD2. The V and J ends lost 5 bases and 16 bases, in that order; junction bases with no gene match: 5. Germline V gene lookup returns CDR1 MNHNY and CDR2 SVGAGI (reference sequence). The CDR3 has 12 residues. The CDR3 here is CASSTGLAGRFF. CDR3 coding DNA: TGTGCCAGCAGTACGGGACTAGCGGGACGTTTCTTC.

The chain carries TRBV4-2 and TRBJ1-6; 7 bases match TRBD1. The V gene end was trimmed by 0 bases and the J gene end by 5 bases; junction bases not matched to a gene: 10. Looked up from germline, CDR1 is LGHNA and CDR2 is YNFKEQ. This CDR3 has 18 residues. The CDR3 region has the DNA TGTGCCAGCAGCCAAGATGGAACTATCGGGACAGATAATTCACCCCTCCACTTT. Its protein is CASSQDGTIGTDNSPLHF.

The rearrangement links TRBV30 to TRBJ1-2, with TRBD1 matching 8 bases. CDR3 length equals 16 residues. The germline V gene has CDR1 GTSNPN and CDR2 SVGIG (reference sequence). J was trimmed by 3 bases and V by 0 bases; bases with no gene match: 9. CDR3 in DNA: TGTGCCTGGAGTGTACTCCCTGGACAGGGCCACTATGGCTACACCTTC. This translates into CAWSVLPGQGHYGYTF.

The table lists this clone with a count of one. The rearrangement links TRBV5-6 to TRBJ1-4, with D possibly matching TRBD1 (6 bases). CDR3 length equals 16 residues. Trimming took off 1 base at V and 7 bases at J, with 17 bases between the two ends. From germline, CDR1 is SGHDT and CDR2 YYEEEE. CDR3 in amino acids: CASSLQTGNLGEKLFF. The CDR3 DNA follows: TGTGCCAGCAGCTTGCAGACAGGCAATCTGGGTGAAAAACTGTTTTTT. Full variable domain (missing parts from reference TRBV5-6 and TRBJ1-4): DAGVTQSPTHLIKTRGQQVTLRCSPKSGHDTVSWYQQALGQGPQFIFQYYEEEERQRGNFPDRFSGHQFPNYSSELNVNALLLGDSALYLCASSLQTGNLGEKLFFGSGTQLSVL.

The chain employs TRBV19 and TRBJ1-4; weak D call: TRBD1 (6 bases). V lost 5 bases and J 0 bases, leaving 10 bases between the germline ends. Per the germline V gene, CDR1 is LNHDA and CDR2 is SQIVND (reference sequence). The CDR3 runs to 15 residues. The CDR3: CASSLGTTTNEKLFF. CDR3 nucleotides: TGTGCCAGTAGTCTGGGGACAACAACTAATGAAAAACTGTTTTTT. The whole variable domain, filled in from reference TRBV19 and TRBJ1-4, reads DGGITQSPKYLFRKEGQNVTLSCEQNLNHDAMYWYRQDPGQGLRLIYYSQIVNDFQKGDIAEGYSVSREKKESFPLTVTSAQKNPTAFYLCASSLGTTTNEKLFFGSGTQLSVL.

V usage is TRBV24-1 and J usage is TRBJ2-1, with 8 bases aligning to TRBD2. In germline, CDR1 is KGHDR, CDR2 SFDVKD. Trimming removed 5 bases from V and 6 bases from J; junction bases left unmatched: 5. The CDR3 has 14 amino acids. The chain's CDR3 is CATSAPSGFNEQFF. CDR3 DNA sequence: TGTGCCACCAGTGCTCCTAGCGGGTTCAATGAGCAGTTCTTC.

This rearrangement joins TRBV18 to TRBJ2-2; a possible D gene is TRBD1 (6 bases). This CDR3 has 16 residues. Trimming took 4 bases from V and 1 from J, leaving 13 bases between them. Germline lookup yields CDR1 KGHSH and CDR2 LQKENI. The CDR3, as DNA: TGTGCCAGCTCACTACAACCGACAGGGAACACCGGGGAGCTGTTTTTT. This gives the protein CASSLQPTGNTGELFF.

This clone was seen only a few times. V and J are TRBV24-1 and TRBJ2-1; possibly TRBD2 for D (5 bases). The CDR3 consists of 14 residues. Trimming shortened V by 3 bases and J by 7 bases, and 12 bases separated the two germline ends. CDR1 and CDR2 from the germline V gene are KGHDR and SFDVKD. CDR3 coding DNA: TGTGCCACCAGTGATGCCGGACTGGGGAATGAGCAGTTCTTC. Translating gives CATSDAGLGNEQFF.

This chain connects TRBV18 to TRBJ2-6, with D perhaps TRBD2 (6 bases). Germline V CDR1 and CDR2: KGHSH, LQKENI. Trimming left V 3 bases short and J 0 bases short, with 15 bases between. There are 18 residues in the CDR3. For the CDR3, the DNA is TGTGCCAGCTCACCGGAGGGGCAGGGAACCTCTGGGGCCAACGTCCTGACTTTC. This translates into CASSPEGQGTSGANVLTF.